The 20 T cell receptor beta chains in this list originate from one sample, sequenced in a study of T cell responses to AZD1222 COVID-19 vaccine. Clones were sequenced by immunoSEQ multiplex PCR, and TCRdb holds only the in-frame ones, with some missing. Of some 120,000 clones listed, about 90% are singletons. The input for sequencing was peripheral blood, taken on day 0 of AZD1222 vaccination. Source of these receptors: an adult in good health.

With respect to this clone: One junction end does not reproduce the germline sequence, and a read error may be involved. V usage is TRBV19 and J usage is TRBJ1-2; 9 nucleotides align to TRBD1. The CDR3 is 15 amino acids. Germline V gene lookup returns CDR1 LNHDA and CDR2 SQIVND (reference sequence). This CDR3 is CASSILGTGSPGVAF. CDR3 in DNA: TGTGCCAGTAGTATCTTGGGGACAGGGAGTCCTGGTGTCGCCTTC.

This chain joins TRBV5-4 and TRBJ1-1, with 7 nucleotides matching TRBD1. In germline, CDR1 is SGHNT, CDR2 YYREEE (reference sequence). Germline trimming cut 6 bases from V and 1 base from J; bases unmatched to any gene: 6. CDR3 length: 14 amino acids. The CDR3 coding sequence is TGTGCCAGCAAGGGGGCCAGCGGGAACACTGAAGCTTTCTTT. Protein: CASKGASGNTEAFF. The complete variable domain, with remaining parts taken from reference TRBV5-4 and TRBJ1-1, reads ETGVTQSPTHLIKTRGQQVTLRCSSQSGHNTVSWYQQALGQGPQFIFQYYREEENGRGNFPPRFSGLQFPNYSSELNVNALELDDSALYLCASKGASGNTEAFFGQGTRLTVV.

The V call is TRBV5-5, the J call TRBJ1-2; 7 nucleotides agree with TRBD1. The germline CDR1 and CDR2 sequences are SGHKS and YYEKEE (reference sequence). J lost 6 bases, V lost 0 bases, and 17 bases had no gene match. The length of the CDR3 is 18 residues. CDR3 sequence: CASSLALGRGASGHGYTF. CDR3 bases: TGTGCCAGCAGCTTGGCCCTTGGCAGGGGGGCGTCGGGACATGGCTACACCTTC. Drawing the rest from reference TRBV5-5 and TRBJ1-2, the complete variable domain is DAGVTQSPTHLIKTRGQQVTLRCSPISGHKSVSWYQQVLGQGPQFIFQYYEKEERGRGNFPDRFSARQFPNYSSELNVNALLLGDSALYLCASSLALGRGASGHGYTFGSGTRLTVV.

The V gene is TRBV19, the J gene TRBJ2-7, with 7 bases aligning to TRBD1. Germline V gene data show CDR1 as LNHDA and CDR2 as SQIVND (reference sequence). CDR3 length: 15 amino acids. V lost 3 bases and J lost 2; bases outside the gene matches: 7. The CDR3 region has the DNA TGTGCCAGTAGTATCAGGGGGATGTCCACCTACGAGCAGTACTTC. It codes for CASSIRGMSTYEQYF.

V is TRBV18 and J is TRBJ2-5; D perhaps matches TRBD2 (6 bases). Germline CDR1 KGHSH, CDR2 LQKENI. V gave up 2 bases and J gave up 2 bases, with 9 bases separating them. This CDR3 has 14 residues. The DNA of the CDR3 is TGTGCCAGCTCACCAGCGGGGAAGCAAGAGACCCAGTACTTC. Translation: CASSPAGKQETQYF. The full variable domain, in which reference TRBV18 and TRBJ2-5 provide the parts outside the CDR3, is NAGVMQNPRHLVRRRGQEARLRCSPMKGHSHVYWYRQLPEEGLKFMVYLQKENIIDESGMPKERFSAEFPKEGPSILRIQQVVRGDSAAYFCASSPAGKQETQYFGPGTRLLVL.

The CDR3 DNA reads as TGTGCCAGCAGTGCTACGGCGGGGGCTGGGGATACGCAGTATTTT. Translation: CASSATAGAGDTQYF. The chain has TRBV6-4 and TRBJ2-3; a possible D gene is TRBD2 (7 bases). V was clipped by 4 bases and J by 6 bases, with 17 bases between them. Germline loops: CDR1 MRHNA, CDR2 SNTAGT. The CDR3 is made up of 15 amino acids.

V and J are TRBV7-2 and TRBJ2-1; 8 nucleotides agree with TRBD2. This CDR3 is 16 amino acids long. Trimming took 4 bases from V and 5 from J; bases not matched to a gene: 10. CDR1 is SGHTA and CDR2 is FQGNSA in the germline V gene. The CDR3, as DNA: TGTGCCAGCAGCTCCCCGAGGCGGGAGGACCACAATGAGCAGTTCTTC. Protein: CASSSPRREDHNEQFF.

This clone was counted a few times. This chain links TRBV19 with TRBJ1-3; D remains ambiguous. Germline CDR1 LNHDA, CDR2 SQIVND (reference sequence). The CDR3 sequence is 16 residues long. V was cut by 3 bases and J by 2 bases, with 14 bases left in between. The chain's CDR3 is CASSIGGWLAGNTIYF. The CDR3 DNA sequence: TGTGCCAGTAGTATCGGTGGTTGGTTAGCTGGAAACACCATATATTTT.

This clone has just a few counts. DNA of the CDR3: TGTGCCAGCAGCTTATCGGTGAACACTGAAGCTTTCTTT. This sequence encodes CASSLSVNTEAFF. The rearrangement joins TRBV7-3 to TRBJ1-1; no definite D call. There are 13 residues in the CDR3. V lost 2 bases, J lost 0 bases, and 4 bases lay in between. Germline loops: CDR1 SGHTA, CDR2 FQGTGA.

V usage is TRBV5-6 and J usage is TRBJ1-2; D might be TRBD1 (5 bases). V was shortened by 3 bases and J by 4 bases, with 13 bases between the two germline ends. CDR1 and CDR2 from the germline V gene are SGHDT and YYEEEE. This CDR3 contains 14 residues. CDR3 in DNA: TGTGCCAGCAGCTCCCGAGGCGGGGGCTATGGCTACACCTTC. This translates into CASSSRGGGYGYTF.

This clone came up a few times. The gene calls are TRBV12-3 or TRBV12-4 and TRBJ2-7, with 7 nucleotides matching TRBD1. V was pared by 5 bases and J by 4 bases, with 5 bases of the junction left unmatched. The CDR3 runs 13 residues. Here the CDR3 reads CASSPPDRYEQYF. The CDR3 DNA is TGTGCCAGCAGTCCGCCGGACAGGTACGAGCAGTACTTC.

The CDR3 is CASREDTYTEAFF. CDR3 coding DNA: TGTGCCAGCAGAGAGGACACCTACACTGAAGCTTTCTTT. V gene TRBV12-3 or TRBV12-4 combines with J gene TRBJ1-1, with D possibly TRBD1 on 5 matching bases. CDR3 length: 13 residues. With 6 bases removed from V and 3 bases from J, the gap between germline ends came to 11 bases.

This rearrangement joins TRBV25-1 to TRBJ1-2; weak D call: TRBD1 (5 bases). Trimming pared 2 bases from V and 5 bases from J, leaving 15 bases between. Germline values: CDR1 MGHDK, CDR2 SYGVNS. The CDR3 runs to 15 residues. The CDR3 coding sequence is TGTGCCAGCAGTGAAGTTCGGGAGGGGTCGTATGGCTACACCTTC. Translation gives CASSEVREGSYGYTF.

The chain has TRBV19 and TRBJ2-5; a possible D gene is TRBD1 (5 bases). This CDR3 has 13 amino acids. V gave up 8 bases and J gave up 3 bases, with 13 bases separating them. CDR1 LNHDA and CDR2 SQIVND come from the germline V gene (reference sequence). CDR3 DNA: TGTGCCAGTCGACAGTACACAGAAGAGACCCAGTACTTC. This translates into CASRQYTEETQYF.

This clone was found a few times. The rearrangement links TRBV27 to TRBJ2-7; D gene unclear. CDR1 and CDR2 (germline): MNHEY, SMNVEV (reference sequence). This CDR3 is 14 amino acids long. V was trimmed by 0 bases and J by 3 bases, leaving 9 bases between them. This chain's CDR3 is CASSLSPAGYEQYF. The CDR3 DNA is TGTGCCAGCAGTTTATCCCCGGCAGGCTACGAGCAGTACTTC.

CDR3 in amino acids: CASGRSGALYGYTF. DNA for the CDR3: TGTGCCAGCGGGAGGTCGGGGGCCTTGTATGGCTACACCTTC. J is TRBJ1-2 and V is TRBV2; D perhaps matches TRBD1 (6 bases). There are 14 residues in the CDR3. V lost 8 bases to trimming and J lost 5 bases, with 18 bases between them. CDR1 is SNHLY, CDR2 FYNNEI, per germline.

The chain has TRBV11-2 and TRBJ2-1; 7 bases agree with TRBD2. Germline CDR1 SGHAT, CDR2 FQNNGV. The CDR3 loop spans 14 amino acids. After removal of 1 base from V and 6 bases from J, the junction contained 3 bases not matched to a gene. In DNA form, the CDR3 reads TGTGCCAGCAGCTTAGTTGCGGGGGTCAATGAGCAGTTCTTC. It encodes CASSLVAGVNEQFF.

This chain connects TRBV4-1 to TRBJ1-5; D is possibly TRBD1 (5 bases). The CDR3 is made up of 15 amino acids. Trimming left V 3 bases short and J 5 bases short, with 14 bases between. Germline V gene data show CDR1 as MGHRA and CDR2 as YSYEKL. The CDR3 reads CASSQGPLADQPQHF. In nucleotides, the CDR3 is TGCGCCAGCAGCCAGGGACCCCTAGCAGATCAGCCCCAGCATTTT.

The chain combines TRBV7-9 with TRBJ1-4; 7 bases line up with TRBD1. CDR1 SEHNR and CDR2 FQNEAQ come from the germline V gene (reference sequence). This CDR3 comprises 16 residues. J lost 8 bases, V lost 1 base, and 10 bases had no gene match. CDR3 protein: CASSLEVLGGGEKLFF. CDR3 nucleotide sequence: TGTGCCAGCAGCTTAGAAGTGTTAGGGGGCGGAGAAAAACTGTTTTTT.

This clone was seen a single time. The CDR3 is CATSRGLRAGEYEQYF. CDR3 DNA: TGTGCCACCAGCAGAGGCCTACGAGCGGGTGAATACGAGCAGTACTTC. This rearrangement joins TRBV15 to TRBJ2-7, with D perhaps matching TRBD2 (6 bases). From germline, CDR1 is LNHNV and CDR2 YYDKDF (reference sequence). V gave up 1 base and J gave up 4 bases, with 17 bases separating them. This CDR3 region has 16 residues.